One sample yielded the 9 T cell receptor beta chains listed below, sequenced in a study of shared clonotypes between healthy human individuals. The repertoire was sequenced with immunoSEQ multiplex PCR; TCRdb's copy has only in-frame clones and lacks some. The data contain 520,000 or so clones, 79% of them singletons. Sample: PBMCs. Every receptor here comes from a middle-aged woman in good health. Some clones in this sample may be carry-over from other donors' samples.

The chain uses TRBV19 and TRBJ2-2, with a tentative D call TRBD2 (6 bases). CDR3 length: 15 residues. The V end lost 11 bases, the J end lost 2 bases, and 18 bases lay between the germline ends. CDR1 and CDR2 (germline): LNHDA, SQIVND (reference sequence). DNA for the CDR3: TGTGCCGCTAGGTGGAGGGAAGCTAACACCGGGGAGCTGTTTTTT. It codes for CAARWREANTGELFF.

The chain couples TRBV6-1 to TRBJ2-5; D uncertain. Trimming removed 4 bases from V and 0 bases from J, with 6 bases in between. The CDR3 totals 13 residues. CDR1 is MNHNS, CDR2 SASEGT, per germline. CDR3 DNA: TGTGCCAGCAGTGCCTTGAACCAAGAGACCCAGTACTTC. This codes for CASSALNQETQYF.

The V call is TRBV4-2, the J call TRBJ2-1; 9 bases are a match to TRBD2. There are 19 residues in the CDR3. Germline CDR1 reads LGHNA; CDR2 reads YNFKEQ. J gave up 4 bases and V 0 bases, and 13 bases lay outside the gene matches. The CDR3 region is CASSQDLIAGARPYNEQFF. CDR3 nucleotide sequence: TGTGCCAGCAGCCAAGATCTAATAGCGGGAGCTAGGCCATACAATGAGCAGTTCTTC.

The CDR3 reads CASSLEPGGWGEQFF. CDR3 sequence (DNA): TGTGCCAGCAGCTTAGAACCGGGAGGCTGGGGTGAGCAGTTCTTC. The chain links TRBV11-2 to TRBJ2-1; 7 bases fit TRBD2. The length of the CDR3 is 15 residues. J lost 9 bases, V lost 0 bases, and 8 bases had no gene match. Germline lookup yields CDR1 SGHAT and CDR2 FQNNGV.

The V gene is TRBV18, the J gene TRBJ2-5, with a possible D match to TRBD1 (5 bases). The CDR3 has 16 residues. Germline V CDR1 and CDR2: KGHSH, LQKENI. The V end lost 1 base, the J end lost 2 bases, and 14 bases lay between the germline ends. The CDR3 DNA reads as TGTGCCAGCTCACCACGTCTCGACAGCACACAAGAGACCCAGTACTTC. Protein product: CASSPRLDSTQETQYF.

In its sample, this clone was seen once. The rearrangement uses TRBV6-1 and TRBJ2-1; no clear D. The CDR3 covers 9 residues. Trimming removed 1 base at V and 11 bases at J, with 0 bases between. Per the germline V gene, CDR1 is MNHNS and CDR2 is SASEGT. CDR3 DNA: TGTGCCAGCAGTGAAGAGCAGTTCTTC. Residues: CASSEEQFF.

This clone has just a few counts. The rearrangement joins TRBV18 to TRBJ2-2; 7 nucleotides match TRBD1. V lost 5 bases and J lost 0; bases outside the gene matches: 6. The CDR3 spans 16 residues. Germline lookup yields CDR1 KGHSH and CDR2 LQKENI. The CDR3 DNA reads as TGTGCCAGCTCAGCCCTACAGGGGCCGAACACCGGGGAGCTGTTTTTT. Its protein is CASSALQGPNTGELFF.

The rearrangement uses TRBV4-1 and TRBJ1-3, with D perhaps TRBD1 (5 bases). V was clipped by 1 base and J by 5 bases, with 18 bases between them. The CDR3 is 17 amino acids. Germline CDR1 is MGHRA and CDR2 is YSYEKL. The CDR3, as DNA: TGCGCCAGCAGCCAAGGTCCCCGGGGCAGGGAAAGAAACACCATATATTTT. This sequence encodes CASSQGPRGRERNTIYF.

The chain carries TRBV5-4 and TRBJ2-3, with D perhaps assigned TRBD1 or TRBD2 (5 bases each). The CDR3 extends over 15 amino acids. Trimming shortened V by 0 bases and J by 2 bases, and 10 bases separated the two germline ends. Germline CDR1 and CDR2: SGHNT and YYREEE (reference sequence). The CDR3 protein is CASSLVAGATDTQYF. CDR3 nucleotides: TGTGCCAGCAGCTTGGTTGCCGGGGCCACAGATACGCAGTATTTT.